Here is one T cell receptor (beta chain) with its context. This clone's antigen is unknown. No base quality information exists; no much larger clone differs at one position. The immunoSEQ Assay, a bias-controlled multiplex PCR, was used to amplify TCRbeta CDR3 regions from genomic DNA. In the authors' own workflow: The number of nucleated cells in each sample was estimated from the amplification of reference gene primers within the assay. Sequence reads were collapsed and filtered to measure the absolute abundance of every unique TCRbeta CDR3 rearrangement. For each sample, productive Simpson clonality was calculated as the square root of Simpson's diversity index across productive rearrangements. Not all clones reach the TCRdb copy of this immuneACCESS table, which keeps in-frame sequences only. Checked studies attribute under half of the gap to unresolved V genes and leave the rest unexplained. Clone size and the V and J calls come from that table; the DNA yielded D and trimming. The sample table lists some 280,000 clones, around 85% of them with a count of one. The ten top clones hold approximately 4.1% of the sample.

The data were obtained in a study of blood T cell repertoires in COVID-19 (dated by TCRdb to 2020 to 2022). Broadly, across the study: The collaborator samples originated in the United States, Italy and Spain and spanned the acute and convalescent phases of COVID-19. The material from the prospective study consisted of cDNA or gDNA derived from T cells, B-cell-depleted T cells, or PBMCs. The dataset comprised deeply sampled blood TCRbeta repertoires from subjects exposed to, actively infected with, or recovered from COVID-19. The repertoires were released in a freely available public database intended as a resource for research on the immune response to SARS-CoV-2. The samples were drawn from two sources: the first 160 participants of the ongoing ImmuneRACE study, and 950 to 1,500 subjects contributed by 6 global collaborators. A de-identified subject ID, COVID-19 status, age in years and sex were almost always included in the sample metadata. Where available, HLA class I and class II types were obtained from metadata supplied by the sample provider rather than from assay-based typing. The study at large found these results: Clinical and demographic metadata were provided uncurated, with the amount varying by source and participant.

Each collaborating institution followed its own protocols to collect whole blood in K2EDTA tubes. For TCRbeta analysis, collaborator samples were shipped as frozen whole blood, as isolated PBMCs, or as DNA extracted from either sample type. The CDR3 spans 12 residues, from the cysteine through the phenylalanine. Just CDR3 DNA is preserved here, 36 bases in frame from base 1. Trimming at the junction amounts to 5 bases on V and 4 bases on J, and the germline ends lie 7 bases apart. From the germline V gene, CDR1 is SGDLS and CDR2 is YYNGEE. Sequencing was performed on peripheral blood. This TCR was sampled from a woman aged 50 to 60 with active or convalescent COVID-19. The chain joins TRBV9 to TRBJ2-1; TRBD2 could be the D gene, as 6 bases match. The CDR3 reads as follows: CASSRGYNEQFF. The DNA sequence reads TGTGCCAGCAGTCGGGGGTACAATGAGCAGTTCTTC.